This is a list of T cell receptor beta chains from one sample in a study of blood T cell repertoires in COVID-19. Only in-frame clones appear in the TCRdb table, and some are missing; sequencing was by immunoSEQ multiplex PCR. This sample carries about 330,000 clones, around 87% of them seen once, and the ten largest clones take under 5%. Input material: peripheral blood. These receptors originate from a woman in her fifties or sixties with active or convalescent COVID-19. The CDR3 runs from the conserved cysteine through the conserved F or W. The D gene is left open where the match is weak. Clone size, where shown, is once, few, many, or a class for clones that have expanded.

j_call	clone_size	v_call	d_call	cdr3_aa	cdr3_nt
TRBJ2-1	.	TRBV6-1	.	CASSEVGRMNNEQFF	TGTGCCAGCAGTGAGGTCGGGAGAATGAACAATGAGCAGTTCTTC
TRBJ2-1	.	TRBV15	TRBD2	CATSSASGGVKYNEQFF	TGTGCCACCAGCAGCGCTAGCGGGGGGGTGAAGTACAATGAGCAGTTCTTC
TRBJ1-2	.	TRBV10-3	.	CAISEDGASYGYTF	TGTGCCATCAGTGAAGATGGGGCGAGTTACGGCTACACCTTC
TRBJ2-3	.	TRBV28	.	CASSLFGRGADTQYF	TGTGCCAGCAGTTTATTCGGGAGAGGGGCAGATACGCAGTATTTT
TRBJ1-2	.	TRBV18	.	CASSPDPGNGYTF	TGTGCCAGCTCACCCGACCCAGGGAATGGCTACACCTTC
TRBJ1-1	.	TRBV12-5	.	CASGQDKNTEAFF	TGTGCTAGTGGCCAGGACAAGAACACTGAAGCTTTCTTT
TRBJ2-2	.	TRBV18	.	CASSPNGGTGELFF	TGTGCCAGCTCACCCAACGGGGGAACCGGGGAGCTGTTTTTT
TRBJ1-1	once	TRBV7-3	TRBD1	CASSRDRNTEAFF	TGTGCCAGCAGCCGGGACAGAAACACTGAAGCTTTCTTT
TRBJ1-2	.	TRBV29-1	.	CSAGQSNYGYTF	TGCAGCGCCGGACAGTCCAACTATGGCTACACCTTC
TRBJ2-5	.	TRBV9	TRBD1	CASSPGADRAGETQYF	TGTGCCAGCAGCCCAGGGGCAGACAGGGCAGGAGAGACCCAGTACTTC
TRBJ2-2	.	TRBV18	.	CASSVPILTGELFF	TGTGCCAGCTCAGTACCCATACTCACCGGGGAGCTGTTTTTT
TRBJ1-3	.	TRBV24-1	TRBD1	CATSDLQGADGNTIYF	TGTGCCACCAGTGATTTACAGGGGGCTGATGGAAACACCATATATTTT
TRBJ2-3	.	TRBV6-4	.	CASSDRAGVSTDTQYF	TGTGCCAGCAGTGACCGGGCAGGGGTTAGCACAGATACGCAGTATTTT
TRBJ2-3	.	TRBV5-1	.	CASSSDGQTDTQYF	TGCGCCAGCAGCTCTGATGGACAAACAGATACGCAGTATTTT
TRBJ2-7	few	TRBV6-2/TRBV6-3	.	CASSYSVRGDYEQYF	TGTGCCAGCAGTTACTCGGTCAGGGGGGACTACGAGCAGTACTTC
TRBJ2-2	.	TRBV18	.	CASSLMLSLNTGELFF	TGTGCCAGCTCACTTATGCTTAGCCTGAACACCGGGGAGCTGTTTTTT
TRBJ1-1	.	TRBV7-2	.	CASSPGLNTEAFF	TGTGCCAGCAGCCCGGGTTTGAACACTGAAGCTTTCTTT
TRBJ1-5	.	TRBV7-6	.	CASSAGGNQPQHF	TGTGCCAGCAGCGCGGGAGGCAATCAGCCCCAGCATTTT
TRBJ1-5	once	TRBV30	.	CAWSVGLIRDQGSNQPQHF	TGTGCCTGGAGTGTAGGTTTAATCAGGGATCAAGGAAGCAATCAGCCCCAGCATTTT
TRBJ1-2	.	TRBV11-2	TRBD1	CASSTTGLRGYTF	TGTGCCAGCAGCACGACAGGGTTACGTGGCTACACCTTC